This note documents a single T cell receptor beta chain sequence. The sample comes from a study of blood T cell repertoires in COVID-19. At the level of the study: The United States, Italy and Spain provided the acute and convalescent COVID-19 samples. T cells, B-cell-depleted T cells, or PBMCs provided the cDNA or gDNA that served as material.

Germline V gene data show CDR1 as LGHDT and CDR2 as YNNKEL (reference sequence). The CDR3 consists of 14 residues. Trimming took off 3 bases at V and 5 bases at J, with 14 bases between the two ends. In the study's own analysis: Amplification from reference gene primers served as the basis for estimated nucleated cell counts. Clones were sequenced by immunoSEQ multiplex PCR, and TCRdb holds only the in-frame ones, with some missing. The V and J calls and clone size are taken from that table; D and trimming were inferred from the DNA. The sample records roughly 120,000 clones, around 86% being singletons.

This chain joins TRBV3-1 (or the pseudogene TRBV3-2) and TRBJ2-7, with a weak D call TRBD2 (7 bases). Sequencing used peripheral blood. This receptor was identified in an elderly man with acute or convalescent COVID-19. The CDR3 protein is CASSHTGGGDEQYF. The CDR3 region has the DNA TGTGCCAGCAGCCATACGGGCGGGGGCGACGAGCAGTACTTC.